One and the same sample provided the 25 T cell receptor beta chains below, sequenced in a study of cytomegalovirus exposure and HLA in healthy donors. PCR was performed using 60 Vbeta and 13 Jbeta primers. Only in-frame clones appear in the TCRdb table, and some are missing; sequencing was by immunoSEQ multiplex PCR. This repertoire shows around 150,000 clones, 76% found once; its top ten account for about 3.9%. The material sequenced was PBMCs. Receptors were obtained from a young man in good health and CMV-seronegative.

The chain recombines TRBV5-6 with TRBJ2-3; 11 bases are shared with TRBD2. CDR1 and CDR2 from the germline V gene are SGHDT and YYEEEE. Trimming cost V 2 bases and J 5 bases; bases outside gene matches: 13. This CDR3 spans 18 amino acids. The CDR3 region is CASSFGFSGGASGDTQYF. The CDR3 bases are TGTGCCAGCAGCTTCGGGTTTAGCGGGGGGGCCAGTGGAGATACGCAGTATTTT.

This chain links TRBV18 with TRBJ2-5, with TRBD2 matching over 7 bases. J gave up 0 bases and V 2 bases, and 6 bases lay outside the gene matches. In germline, CDR1 is KGHSH, CDR2 LQKENI. CDR3 length: 16 amino acids. CDR3 sequence reads: CASSPTTSEYQETQYF. CDR3 nucleotides: TGTGCCAGCTCACCAACTACTAGCGAGTACCAAGAGACCCAGTACTTC.

The chain combines TRBV2 with TRBJ2-5, with D possibly matching TRBD2 (6 bases). Trimming removed 7 bases from V and 7 bases from J, with 13 bases in between. From germline, CDR1 is SNHLY and CDR2 FYNNEI. The CDR3 sequence is 12 residues long. The CDR3 nucleotides are TGTGCCAGCAATGCGGGGTTCAGGACCCAGTACTTC. It yields the protein CASNAGFRTQYF.

The chain combines TRBV5-5 with TRBJ2-1, with D perhaps matching TRBD1 (6 bases). The CDR3 runs to 16 residues. From germline, CDR1 is SGHKS and CDR2 YYEKEE (reference sequence). Trimming pared 4 bases from V and 0 bases from J, leaving 14 bases between. The CDR3 DNA is TGTGCCAGCAGCATGACAAGGGGGAGCTCCTACAATGAGCAGTTCTTC. Translating it yields CASSMTRGSSYNEQFF.

This clone was detected once. The gene calls are TRBV30 and TRBJ1-2; TRBD1 aligns across 8 bases. The CDR3 is made up of 15 amino acids. J lost 4 bases, V lost 5 bases, and 12 bases had no gene match. Per germline, CDR1 GTSNPN and CDR2 SVGIG (reference sequence). The CDR3 loop is CAWPHPSGGGYGYTF. The CDR3 DNA reads as TGTGCCTGGCCCCATCCCTCAGGGGGCGGCTATGGCTACACCTTC. Based on the CDR3 plus reference TRBV30 and TRBJ1-2, the full variable domain is SQTIHQWPATLVQPVGSPLSLECTVEGTSNPNLYWYRQAAGRGLQLLFYSVGIGQISSEVPQNLSASRPQDRQFILSSKKLLLSDSGFYLCAWPHPSGGGYGYTFGSGTRLTVV.

The chain has TRBV28 and TRBJ2-7, with D possibly TRBD2 on 5 matching bases. V lost 3 bases and J lost 4, with 13 bases in between. Germline V gene sequence: CDR1 MDHEN, CDR2 SYDVKM. CDR3 length: 14 residues. This chain's CDR3 is CASSLSSGTYEQYF. DNA for the CDR3: TGTGCCAGCAGTTTGTCCAGCGGTACATACGAGCAGTACTTC.

V and J are TRBV2 and TRBJ2-5; D call uncertain. The V end lost 4 bases, the J end lost 2 bases, and 8 bases lay between the germline ends. The V gene's germline CDR1 is SNHLY and CDR2 FYNNEI. The CDR3 spans 13 residues. The CDR3: CASSALRQETQYF. The CDR3 DNA is TGTGCCAGCAGTGCTCTGAGGCAAGAGACCCAGTACTTC.

J is TRBJ2-3 and V is TRBV7-8, with 9 bases aligning to TRBD2. V was pared by 5 bases and J by 5 bases, with 11 bases of the junction left unmatched. This CDR3 contains 16 residues. Germline V gene data show CDR1 as SGHVS and CDR2 as FQNEAQ. The CDR3 coding sequence is TGTGCCAGCAGCCGGAACTTAGCGGGAGCGGTAGATACGCAGTATTTT. Translated, it gives CASSRNLAGAVDTQYF.

The chain carries TRBV2 and TRBJ2-7; 7 bases are a match to TRBD1. With V trimmed by 6 bases and J by 2 bases, 4 bases remained unmatched. This CDR3 is built from 13 residues. Looked up from germline, CDR1 is SNHLY and CDR2 is FYNNEI. CDR3 sequence: CASRRTGTYEQYF. The CDR3 bases are TGTGCCAGCAGAAGGACAGGTACCTACGAGCAGTACTTC.

The rearrangement links TRBV6-5 to TRBJ1-1; no reliable D call. The CDR3 sequence is 13 residues long. The V end was cut by 5 bases, the J end by 1 base, with 8 bases between. Germline lookup yields CDR1 MNHEY and CDR2 SVGAGI. In nucleotides, the CDR3 is TGTGCCAGCAGTGGTAGAGGGAACACTGAAGCTTTCTTT. Protein: CASSGRGNTEAFF.

The J gene is TRBJ2-2, the V gene TRBV11-2; D perhaps matches TRBD1 (6 bases). This CDR3 is built from 16 residues. Per germline, CDR1 SGHAT and CDR2 FQNNGV. The V gene lost 4 bases and the J gene lost 7 bases, with 19 bases spanning the gap. The DNA for the CDR3 is TGTGCCAGCAGCTCATCTAGGCCCAGGGGTAACGGGGAGCTGTTTTTT. Its translation is CASSSSRPRGNGELFF. Full variable domain (outside the CDR3, taken from reference TRBV11-2 and TRBJ2-2): EAGVAQSPRYKIIEKRQSVAFWCNPISGHATLYWYQQILGQGPKLLIQFQNNGVVDDSQLPKDRFSAERLKGVDSTLKIQPAKLEDSAVYLCASSSSRPRGNGELFFGEGSRLTVL.

This clone was observed a single time. This chain links TRBV6-1 with TRBJ2-3, with 9 bases matching TRBD1. The germline CDR1 and CDR2 sequences are MNHNS and SASEGT. With 3 bases clipped from V and 4 bases from J, the junction kept 2 bases outside the gene matches. There are 14 residues in the CDR3. CDR3 protein: CASSDDRGADTQYF. CDR3 in DNA: TGTGCCAGCAGTGACGACAGGGGGGCAGATACGCAGTATTTT.

This clone has only a few counts. The chain employs TRBV19 and TRBJ2-7; D is possibly TRBD2 (5 bases). The CDR3 sequence is 13 residues long. Trimming removed 7 bases at V and 2 bases at J, with 12 bases between. CDR1 is LNHDA, CDR2 SQIVND, per germline (reference sequence). The CDR3 loop is CASIGVEPYEQYF. The CDR3 region has the DNA TGTGCCAGTATCGGGGTAGAGCCCTACGAGCAGTACTTC.

This clone has just a few counts. The genes are TRBV18 and TRBJ1-2; TRBD1 might be the D (6 bases). The germline V gene encodes CDR1 KGHSH and CDR2 LQKENI. This CDR3 has 14 amino acids. Trimming took off 3 bases at V and 3 bases at J, with 11 bases between the two ends. The CDR3 loop reads CASSPATGDYGYTF. The CDR3 nucleotides read TGTGCCAGCTCACCCGCGACAGGAGACTATGGCTACACCTTC.

The chain carries TRBV30 and TRBJ2-5; maybe TRBD1 (6 bases). The last part of the DNA fits TRBJ2-7 better; the J call may be wrong. This CDR3 region has 14 residues. CDR1 is GTSNPN and CDR2 is SVGIG in the germline V gene (reference sequence). The CDR3, as DNA: TGTGCCTGGAGTGTTACAGGGCTAGCCTACGAGCAGTACTTC. Translated: CAWSVTGLAYEQYF.

V and J are TRBV5-1 and TRBJ1-2; a weak D match, TRBD1 (5 bases). The CDR3 is 14 residues long. The germline V gene encodes CDR1 SGHRS and CDR2 YFSETQ. V was trimmed by 4 bases and J by 0 bases, leaving 10 bases between them. CDR3 in amino acids: CASSREGSNYGYTF. In DNA form, the CDR3 reads TGCGCCAGCAGCAGGGAGGGGTCTAACTATGGCTACACCTTC.

This chain connects TRBV19 to TRBJ1-2; D is unresolved. Deletions cut 0 bases from V and 4 bases from J, with 9 bases between. Germline lookup yields CDR1 LNHDA and CDR2 SQIVND (reference sequence). CDR3 size: 14 residues. The CDR3 loop reads CASSIEAALYGYTF. CDR3 nucleotides: TGTGCCAGTAGTATAGAGGCGGCCCTCTATGGCTACACCTTC.

V usage is TRBV7-6 and J usage is TRBJ2-3; TRBD2 aligns across 8 bases. The V segment lost 1 base and the J segment 7 bases; nucleotides outside the gene matches: 10. CDR3 length: 16 residues. Germline lookup yields CDR1 SGHVS and CDR2 FNYEAQ. CDR3 loop: CASSLDPSGLLYTQYF. In nucleotides, the CDR3 is TGTGCCAGCAGCTTAGATCCTAGCGGGCTCCTATATACGCAGTATTTT.

This clone was seen once. V usage is TRBV7-3 and J usage is TRBJ1-1; 9 nucleotides match TRBD1. With 3 bases clipped from V and 4 bases from J, the junction kept 3 bases outside the gene matches. The CDR3 length is 14 residues. CDR1 and CDR2 from the germline V gene are SGHTA and FQGTGA. The CDR3 sequence: CASSFDRGATEAFF. CDR3 nucleotides: TGTGCCAGCAGCTTTGACAGGGGGGCCACTGAAGCTTTCTTT.

V gene TRBV29-1 combines with J gene TRBJ2-7; weak D call: TRBD1 (6 bases). The CDR3 consists of 12 residues. The V and J ends lost 4 bases and 0 bases respectively, with 7 bases between them. CDR1 is SQVTM and CDR2 is ANQGSEA in the germline V gene. DNA of the CDR3: TGCAGCGTTGTGGGGGCCTCCTACGAGCAGTACTTC. The encoded protein is CSVVGASYEQYF.

This rearrangement joins TRBV29-1 to TRBJ2-5; D ambiguous. The J call may not be correct, given that the DNA end is closer to TRBJ2-7. The CDR3 has 12 amino acids. The germline CDR1 and CDR2 sequences are SQVTM and ANQGSEA. CDR3: CSVVGGPYEQYF. The CDR3 nucleotides are TGCAGCGTTGTAGGCGGCCCCTACGAGCAGTACTTC.

This clone was observed a handful of times. The chain links TRBV6-1 to TRBJ1-1; TRBD1 matches 8 bases. The germline CDR1 and CDR2 sequences are MNHNS and SASEGT. The CDR3 runs to 16 residues. V was pared by 2 bases and J by 5 bases, with 10 bases of the junction left unmatched. Here the CDR3 DNA reads TGTGCCAGCAGTGAATACGGACAGGGAAGGAGAACTGAAGCTTTCTTT. Its protein product is CASSEYGQGRRTEAFF.

The chain links TRBV2 to TRBJ1-3, with 8 bases identical to TRBD1. The CDR3 runs 14 residues. Germline assignment: CDR1 SNHLY and CDR2 FYNNEI. Germline trimming cut 6 bases from V and 10 bases from J; bases unmatched to any gene: 11. The CDR3 loop is CASSDSGGVGTIYF. The CDR3 coding sequence is TGTGCCAGCAGCGACTCAGGGGGCGTTGGGACCATATATTTT.

The chain uses TRBV9 and TRBJ2-5; 7 bases match TRBD1. The V and J ends lost 2 bases and 5 bases, in that order; junction bases with no gene match: 12. The length of the CDR3 is 16 residues. The V gene's germline CDR1 is SGDLS and CDR2 YYNGEE. The CDR3 DNA reads TGTGCCAGCAGCGTTGCCAGAGGGGGCATGCGGGAGACCCAGTACTTC. It encodes CASSVARGGMRETQYF.

In nucleotides, the CDR3 is TGCGCCAGCAGCTTGGGCGCGCGGCGGGACGGGGAGACCCAGTACTTC. The encoded protein is CASSLGARRDGETQYF. V is TRBV5-1 and J is TRBJ2-5; D perhaps matches TRBD2 (6 bases). The CDR3 has 16 amino acids. Germline-derived CDR1 and CDR2 are SGHRS and YFSETQ. The ends were cut back, 0 bases at V and 5 bases at J, with 17 bases in the middle.